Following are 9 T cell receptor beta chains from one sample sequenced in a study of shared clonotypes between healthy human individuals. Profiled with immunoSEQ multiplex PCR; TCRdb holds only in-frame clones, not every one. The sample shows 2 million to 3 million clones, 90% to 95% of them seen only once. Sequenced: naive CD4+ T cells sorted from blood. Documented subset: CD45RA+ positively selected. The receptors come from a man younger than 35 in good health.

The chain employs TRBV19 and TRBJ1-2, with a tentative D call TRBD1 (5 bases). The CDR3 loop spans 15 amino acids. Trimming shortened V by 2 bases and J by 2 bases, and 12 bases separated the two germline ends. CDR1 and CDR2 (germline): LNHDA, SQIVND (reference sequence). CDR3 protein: CASSIKSGPNYGYTF. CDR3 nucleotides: TGTGCCAGTAGTATAAAATCAGGGCCGAACTATGGCTACACCTTC.

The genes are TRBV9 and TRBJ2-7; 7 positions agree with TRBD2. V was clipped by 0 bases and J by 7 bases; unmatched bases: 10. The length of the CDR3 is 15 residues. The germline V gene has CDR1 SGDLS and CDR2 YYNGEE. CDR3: CASSVAGGNGGEQYF. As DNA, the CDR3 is TGTGCCAGCAGCGTAGCGGGAGGCAATGGGGGGGAGCAGTACTTC.

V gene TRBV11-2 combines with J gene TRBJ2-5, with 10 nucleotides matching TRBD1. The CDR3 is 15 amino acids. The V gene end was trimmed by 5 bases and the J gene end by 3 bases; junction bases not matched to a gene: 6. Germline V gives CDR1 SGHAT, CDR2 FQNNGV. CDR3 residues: CASSRDRGAEETQYF. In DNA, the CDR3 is TGTGCCAGCAGCCGGGACAGGGGAGCTGAAGAGACCCAGTACTTC.

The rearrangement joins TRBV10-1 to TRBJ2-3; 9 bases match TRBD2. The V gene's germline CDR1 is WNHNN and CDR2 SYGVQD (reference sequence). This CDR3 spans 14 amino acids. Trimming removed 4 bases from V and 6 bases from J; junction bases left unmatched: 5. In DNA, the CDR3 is TGCGCCAGCAGTGTAGCGGGGGCCGTGGATACGCAGTATTTT. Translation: CASSVAGAVDTQYF.

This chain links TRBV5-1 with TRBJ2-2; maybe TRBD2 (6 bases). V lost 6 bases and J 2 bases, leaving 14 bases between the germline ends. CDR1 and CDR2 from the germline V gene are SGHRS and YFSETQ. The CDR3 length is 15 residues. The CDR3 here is CASNLRGKNTGELFF. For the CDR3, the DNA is TGCGCCAGCAACCTGCGCGGGAAAAACACCGGGGAGCTGTTTTTT.

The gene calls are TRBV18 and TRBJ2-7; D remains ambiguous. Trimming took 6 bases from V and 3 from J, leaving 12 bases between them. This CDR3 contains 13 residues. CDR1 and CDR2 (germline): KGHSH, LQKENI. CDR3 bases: TGTGCCAGCTCGCGGAGTTCGGGCTACGAGCAGTACTTC. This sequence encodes CASSRSSGYEQYF.

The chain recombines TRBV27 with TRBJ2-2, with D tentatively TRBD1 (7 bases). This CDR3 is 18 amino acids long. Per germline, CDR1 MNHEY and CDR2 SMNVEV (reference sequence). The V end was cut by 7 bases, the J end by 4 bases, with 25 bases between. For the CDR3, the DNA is TGTGCCAGCATGAGTCGGTTCGGAGGGGGCGCTTTCACCGGGGAGCTGTTTTTT. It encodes CASMSRFGGGAFTGELFF.

The DNA for the CDR3 is TGCGCCAGCAGTGATGTGGGGGCCTCAAGGGAGGCCGAGCAGTACTTC. Residues: CASSDVGASREAEQYF. The chain recombines TRBV10-1 with TRBJ2-7; D assignment may be TRBD1 or TRBD2 (6 bases each). V dropped 3 bases and J dropped 6 bases, with 21 bases sitting between them. CDR3 length: 16 residues. Germline assignment: CDR1 WNHNN and CDR2 SYGVQD (reference sequence).

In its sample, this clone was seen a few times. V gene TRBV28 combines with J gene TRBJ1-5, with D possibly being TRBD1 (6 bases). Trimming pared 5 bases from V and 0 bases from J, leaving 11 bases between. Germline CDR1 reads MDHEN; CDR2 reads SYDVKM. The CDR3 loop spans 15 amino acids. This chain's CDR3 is CASSPWTVSNQPQHF. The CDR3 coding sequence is TGTGCCAGCAGTCCCTGGACAGTTAGCAATCAGCCCCAGCATTTT.